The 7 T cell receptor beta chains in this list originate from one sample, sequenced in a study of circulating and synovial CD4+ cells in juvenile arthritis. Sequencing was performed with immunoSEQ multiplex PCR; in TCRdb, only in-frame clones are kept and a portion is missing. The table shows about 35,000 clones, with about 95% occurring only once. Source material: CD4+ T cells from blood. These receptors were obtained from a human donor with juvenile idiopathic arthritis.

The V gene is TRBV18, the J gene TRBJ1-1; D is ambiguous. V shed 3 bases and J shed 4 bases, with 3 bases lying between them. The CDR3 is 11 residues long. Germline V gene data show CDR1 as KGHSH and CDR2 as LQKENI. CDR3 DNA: TGTGCCAGCTCACCCGGCACTGAAGCTTTCTTT. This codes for CASSPGTEAFF.

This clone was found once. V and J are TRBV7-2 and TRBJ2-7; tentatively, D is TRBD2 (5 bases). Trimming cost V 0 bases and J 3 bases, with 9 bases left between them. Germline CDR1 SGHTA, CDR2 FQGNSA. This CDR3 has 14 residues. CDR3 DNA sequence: TGTGCCAGCAGCTTAGCACCGGGGAGCTACGAGCAGTACTTC. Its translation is CASSLAPGSYEQYF. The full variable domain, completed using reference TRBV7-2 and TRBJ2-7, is GAGVSQSPSNKVTEKGKDVELRCDPISGHTALYWYRQSLGQGLEFLIYFQGNSAPDKSGLPSDRFSAERTGGSVSTLTIQRTQQEDSAVYLCASSLAPGSYEQYFGPGTRLTVT.

The CDR3 sequence: CAITSGSMHEQYF. CDR3 coding DNA: TGTGCCATCACTAGCGGGAGTATGCACGAGCAGTACTTC. This chain links TRBV10-3 with TRBJ2-7; 10 nucleotides align to TRBD2. Germline V gene lookup returns CDR1 ENHRY and CDR2 SYGVKD. The CDR3 runs to 13 residues. V lost 7 bases, J lost 5 bases, and 5 bases stayed unmatched.

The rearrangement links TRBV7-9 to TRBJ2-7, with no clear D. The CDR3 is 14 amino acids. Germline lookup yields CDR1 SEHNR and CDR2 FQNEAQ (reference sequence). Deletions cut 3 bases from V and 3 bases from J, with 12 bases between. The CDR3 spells CASSFHGLDYEQYF. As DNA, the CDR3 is TGTGCCAGCAGCTTCCATGGCCTAGACTACGAGCAGTACTTC. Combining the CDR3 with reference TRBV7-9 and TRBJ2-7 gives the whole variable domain DTGVSQNPRHKITKRGQNVTFRCDPISEHNRLYWYRQTLGQGPEFLTYFQNEAQLEKSRLLSDRFSAERPKGSFSTLEIQRTEQGDSAMYLCASSFHGLDYEQYFGPGTRLTVT.

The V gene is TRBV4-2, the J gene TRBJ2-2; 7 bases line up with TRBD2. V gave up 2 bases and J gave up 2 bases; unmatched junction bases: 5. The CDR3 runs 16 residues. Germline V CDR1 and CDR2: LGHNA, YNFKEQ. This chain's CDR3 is CASSQRRAGNTGELFF. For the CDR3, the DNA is TGTGCCAGCAGCCAACGCCGAGCGGGAAACACCGGGGAGCTGTTTTTT.

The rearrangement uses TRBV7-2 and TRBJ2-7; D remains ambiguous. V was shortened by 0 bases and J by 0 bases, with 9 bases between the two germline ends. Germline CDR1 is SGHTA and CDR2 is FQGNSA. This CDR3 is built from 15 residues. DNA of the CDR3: TGTGCCAGCAGCTTAGCTCTACTAAGCTCCTACGAGCAGTACTTC. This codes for CASSLALLSSYEQYF.

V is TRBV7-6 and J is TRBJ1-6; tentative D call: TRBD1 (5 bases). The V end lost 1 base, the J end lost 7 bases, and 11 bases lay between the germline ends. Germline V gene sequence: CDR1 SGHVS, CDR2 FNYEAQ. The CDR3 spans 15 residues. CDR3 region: CASSLETASNSPLHF. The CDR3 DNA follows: TGTGCCAGCAGCTTAGAGACAGCTTCAAATTCACCCCTCCACTTT. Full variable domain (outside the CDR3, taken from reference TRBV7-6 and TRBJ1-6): GAGVSQSPRYKVTKRGQDVALRCDPISGHVSLYWYRQALGQGPEFLTYFNYEAQQDKSGLPNDRFSAERPEGSISTLTIQRTEQRDSAMYRCASSLETASNSPLHFGNGTRLTVT.